This TCR beta chain was sequenced during a study of blood T cell repertoires in COVID-19. Study overall: T cells, B-cell-depleted T cells, or PBMCs supplied cDNA or gDNA.

Profiled with immunoSEQ multiplex PCR; TCRdb holds only in-frame clones, not every one. In the table there are about 250,000 clones, about 79% of which are singletons. There are 16 residues in the CDR3. With V trimmed by 5 bases and J by 0 bases, 5 bases remained unmatched. CDR1 and CDR2 from the germline V gene are SEHNR and FQNEAQ (reference sequence). This chain uses TRBV7-9 with TRBJ2-2; 8 bases are shared with TRBD1. Material for sequencing was peripheral blood. This sequence was found in a man at least 80 years old with acute or convalescent COVID-19. CDR3 bases: TGTGCCAGCAGCAACGACAGGGGATCGAACACCGGGGAGCTGTTTTTT. Its protein product is CASSNDRGSNTGELFF.